These T cell receptor beta chains were read from a single sample in a study of T-cell reconstitution after alpha-beta-depleted transplantation in children. TCRdb used MiXCR to reprocess the PCR reads, holding one entry per CDR3 protein. Of 550,000 to 800,000 distinct CDR3 sequences in the sample, approximately 14% were seen once. The source material was PBMCs, sampled before TCRalphabeta/CD19-depleted stem cell transplant. The origin of the receptors is a girl aged 2-15 years with congenital amegakaryocytic thrombocytopenia, due to receive a stem cell transplant. The CDR3 runs from the conserved cysteine through the conserved F or W. A D gene is named only where the DNA matches it firmly. Rows may omit the clone size; those that give it use once, few, many or a size class.

v_call	cdr3_length	d_call	clone_size	j_call	cdr3_nt	cdr3_aa
TRBV6-5	17	TRBD2	.	TRBJ2-1	TGTGCCAGCAGTTACTCCTATAGAAGCGGGAGTGGAAATGAGCAGTTCTTC	CASSYSYRSGSGNEQFF
TRBV20-1	14	TRBD2	many	TRBJ2-1	TGCAGCCGTTCAAGGACTAGCGACTACAATGAGCAGTTCTTC	CSRSRTSDYNEQFF
TRBV7-8	16	.	few	TRBJ1-4	TGTGCCAGCAGCTTTTCTGTTCGAGGGGGAGGGGAAAAACTGTTTTTT	CASSFSVRGGGEKLFF
TRBV20-1	14	.	many	TRBJ1-6	TGCAGTGCCCCTTCGGGCAGCGAGGGTTCACCCCTCCACTTT	CSAPSGSEGSPLHF
TRBV20-1	14	TRBD2	many	TRBJ2-7	TGCAGTGCTGAGGGGGGACTAGCGGGAGATGAGCAGTACTTC	CSAEGGLAGDEQYF
TRBV5-1	15	.	few	TRBJ2-7	TGCGCCAGCAGCTTGGCCGTGGGAATCGTTGACGAGCAGTACTTC	CASSLAVGIVDEQYF
TRBV6-2/TRBV6-3	15	.	many	TRBJ2-3	TGTGCCAGCAACTTAGGGGAGCCTAGCACAGATACGCAGTATTTT	CASNLGEPSTDTQYF
TRBV5-1	13	TRBD1	many	TRBJ2-7	TGTGCCAGCAGCCTGGGACAGCTCTACGAGCAGTACTTC	CASSLGQLYEQYF
TRBV12-3/TRBV12-4	15	TRBD1	.	TRBJ2-4	TGTGCCAGCAGTCCTACCGGGACAGGGGGAAACATTCAGTACTTC	CASSPTGTGGNIQYF
TRBV20-1	17	TRBD1	many	TRBJ2-3	TGCAGTGCTAGCCCCTCCGGACGACAGGGGGAGACAGATACGCAGTATTTT	CSASPSGRQGETDTQYF
TRBV6-2/TRBV6-3	12	TRBD1	.	TRBJ2-7	TGTGCCAGCAGTTCGGCCACGGGACAGGAGAACTTC	CASSSATGQENF
TRBV5-1	13	.	many	TRBJ1-5	TGCGCCAGCAGCTTGAACCCCAATCAGCCCCAGCATTTT	CASSLNPNQPQHF
TRBV12-3/TRBV12-4	17	.	.	TRBJ2-1	TGTGCCAGCACCTCCCGATGGGCACACCGAACCAGCAATGAGCAGTTCTTC	CASTSRWAHRTSNEQFF
TRBV5-1	15	TRBD2	.	TRBJ2-1	TGCGCCAGCAGCTTGGTTATAGCGGGGTACAATGAGCAGTTCTTC	CASSLVIAGYNEQFF
TRBV9	14	.	once	TRBJ2-5	TGTGCCAGCAGCGTAGATGTCAGGGGAGAGACCCAGTACTTC	CASSVDVRGETQYF
TRBV20-1	14	.	many	TRBJ2-4	TGCAGTGCTAGAGCCCCCCTCGGCAAAAACATTCAGTACTTC	CSARAPLGKNIQYF
TRBV20-1	13	TRBD2	many	TRBJ2-7	TGCAGTGCTAGAGGAGAACTAGCGGGCGAGCAGTACTTC	CSARGELAGEQYF
TRBV20-1	15	TRBD2	.	TRBJ2-1	TGCAGTGCTAGAGATCCCAATCGGGGGGGGGATGAGCAGTTCTTC	CSARDPNRGGDEQFF
TRBV12-3/TRBV12-4	16	.	many	TRBJ2-1	TGTGCCAGCAGTTTAGGGCAAACCAAGACCTACAATGAGCAGTTCTTC	CASSLGQTKTYNEQFF
TRBV12-3/TRBV12-4	16	.	.	TRBJ2-3	TGTGCCAGCAGTCCACAGGAGAGCTCCCCGGCGGATACGCAGTATTTT	CASSPQESSPADTQYF
TRBV29-1	15	.	.	TRBJ2-3	TGCAGCGTTGAAGAAGGCGCGTGGAATACAGATACGCAGTATTTT	CSVEEGAWNTDTQYF
TRBV20-1	17	TRBD2	many	TRBJ2-3	TGCAGTGCTAGAGGGGGACTAGCGTTACCCTATGTTGATACGCAGTATTTT	CSARGGLALPYVDTQYF
TRBV12-3/TRBV12-4	15	TRBD1	many	TRBJ1-5	TGTGCCAGCAGTCATTCCCAGGGGGCTGGGCAGCCCCAGCATTTT	CASSHSQGAGQPQHF
TRBV7-9	16	TRBD2	once	TRBJ2-1	TGTGCCAGCAGCTTGGATGGACTAGCGGGACTCACTGAGCAGTTCTTC	CASSLDGLAGLTEQFF
TRBV20-1	13	.	.	TRBJ2-5	TGCAGTGCTAAGCAGGGATCCGGAGAGACCCAGTACTTC	CSAKQGSGETQYF
TRBV20-1	16	TRBD2	many	TRBJ2-1	TGCAGTGCTAGCCCCCCAGATAGCGGGACCCCCAATGAGCAGTTCTTC	CSASPPDSGTPNEQFF
TRBV20-1	16	TRBD2	.	TRBJ2-1	TGCAGTGCTAACCCGCCTAGCGGACACTCCTACAATGAGCAGTTCTTC	CSANPPSGHSYNEQFF